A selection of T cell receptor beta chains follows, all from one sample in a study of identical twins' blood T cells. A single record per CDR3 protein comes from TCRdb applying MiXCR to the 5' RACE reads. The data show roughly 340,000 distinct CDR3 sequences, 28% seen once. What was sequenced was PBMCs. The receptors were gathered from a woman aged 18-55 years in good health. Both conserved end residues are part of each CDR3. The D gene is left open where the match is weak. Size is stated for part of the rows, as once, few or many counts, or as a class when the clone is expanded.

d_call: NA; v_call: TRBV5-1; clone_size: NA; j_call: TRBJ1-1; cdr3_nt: TGCGCCATCAGCTTGGCTCAGGGGAACACTGAAGCTTTCTTT; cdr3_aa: CAISLAQGNTEAFF
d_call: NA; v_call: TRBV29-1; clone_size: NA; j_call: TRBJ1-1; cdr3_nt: TGCAGCGTTGTTGGCCAGGGAGAAGCTTTCTTT; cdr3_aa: CSVVGQGEAFF
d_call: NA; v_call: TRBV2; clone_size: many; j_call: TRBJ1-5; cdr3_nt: TGTGCCAGCAGTTTGGACAGTCGCAATCAGCCCCAGCATTTT; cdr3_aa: CASSLDSRNQPQHF
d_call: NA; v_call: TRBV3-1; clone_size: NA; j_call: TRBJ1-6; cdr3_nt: TGTGCCAGCGCAGTAACCGGGACCGGGCTCCACTTT; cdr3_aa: CASAVTGTGLHF
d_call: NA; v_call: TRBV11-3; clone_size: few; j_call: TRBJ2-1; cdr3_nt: TGTGCCAGCAGCTGGGGACTGACAGGCGCTTGGGATGAGCAGTTCTTC; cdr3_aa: CASSWGLTGAWDEQFF
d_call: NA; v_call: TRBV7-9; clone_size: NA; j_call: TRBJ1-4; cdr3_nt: TGTGCCAGCAGCAGGAATACAGGGAGTAATGAAAAACTGTTTTTT; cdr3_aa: CASSRNTGSNEKLFF
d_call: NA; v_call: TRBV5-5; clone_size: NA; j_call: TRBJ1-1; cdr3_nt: TGTGCCAGCAGCCCCCCGGCAAGGGATGGGACTGAAGCTTTCTTT; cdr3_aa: CASSPPARDGTEAFF
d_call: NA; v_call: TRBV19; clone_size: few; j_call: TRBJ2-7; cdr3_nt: TGTGCCAGTAGTAAAGCAGGGGAAATTTACGAGCAGTACTTC; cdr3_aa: CASSKAGEIYEQYF
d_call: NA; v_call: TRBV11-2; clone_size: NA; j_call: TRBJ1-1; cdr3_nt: TGTGCCAGCAGCTCTTCAGCGAGCACTGAAGCTTTCTTT; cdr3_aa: CASSSSASTEAFF
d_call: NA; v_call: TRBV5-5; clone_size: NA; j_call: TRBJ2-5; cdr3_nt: TGTGCCAGCAGCTTGGTGGGTGGGGGCATAGTAGGAGAGACCCAGTACTTC; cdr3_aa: CASSLVGGGIVGETQYF
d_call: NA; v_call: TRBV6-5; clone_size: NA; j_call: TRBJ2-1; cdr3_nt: TGTGCCAGCAGTTATCGCTTTGGACGGAACAATGAGCAGTTCTTC; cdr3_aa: CASSYRFGRNNEQFF
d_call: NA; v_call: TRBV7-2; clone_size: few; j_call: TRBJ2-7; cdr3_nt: TGTGCCAGCAGCCCACGGACAAATTACGAGCAGTACTTC; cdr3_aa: CASSPRTNYEQYF
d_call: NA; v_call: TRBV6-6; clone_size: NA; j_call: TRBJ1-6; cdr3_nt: TGTGCCAGCAGCCCAGGGTCCAGCTCCTATAATTCACCCCTCCACTTT; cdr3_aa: CASSPGSSSYNSPLHF
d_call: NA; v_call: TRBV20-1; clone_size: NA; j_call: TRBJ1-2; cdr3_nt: TGCAGTGCTAGAGATCCAGGGAAATCCTATGGCTACACCTTC; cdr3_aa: CSARDPGKSYGYTF
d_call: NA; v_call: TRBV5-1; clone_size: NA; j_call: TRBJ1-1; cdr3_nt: TGCGCCAGCAGCCGCCTCGGGGTAGACACTGAAGCTTTCTTT; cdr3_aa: CASSRLGVDTEAFF
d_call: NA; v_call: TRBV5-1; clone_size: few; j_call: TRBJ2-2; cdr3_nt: TGCGCCAGCAGCTTGGGTGGAGACACCGGGGAGCTGTTTTTT; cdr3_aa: CASSLGGDTGELFF